The rows below give T cell receptor beta chains drawn from one sample of a study of blood T cell repertoires in COVID-19. Sequencing was performed with immunoSEQ multiplex PCR; in TCRdb, only in-frame clones are kept and a portion is missing. Of about 68,000 clones listed, 86% were seen once; the top ten hold about 8.1%. Sequencing used peripheral blood. The source of these receptors is a man younger than 40 with acute or convalescent COVID-19. Each CDR3 is given with its conserved first and last residue. D genes are given only for firm matches.

d_gene,j_gene,v_gene,CDR3aa
TRBD1,TRBJ1-1,TRBV6-2/TRBV6-3,CASSHDRGRYTEAFF
TRBD1,TRBJ2-5,TRBV3-1/TRBV3-2,CASSQDLDREETQYF
.,TRBJ2-2,TRBV19,CASSPTGATGELFF
TRBD2,TRBJ2-3,TRBV7-9,CASSNGMASGSTDTQYF
TRBD1,TRBJ2-2,TRBV4-1,CASSQVPGQLLAGELFF
.,TRBJ2-7,TRBV20-1,CSAGHNYEQYF
TRBD2,TRBJ2-1,TRBV2,CASSTKRTSGLGNEQFF
TRBD2,TRBJ2-5,TRBV19,CASSIPRGRDRETQYF
.,TRBJ2-5,TRBV2,CASSIQETQYF
.,TRBJ2-7,TRBV21-1,CASSKGRQDNYEQYF
TRBD2,TRBJ2-3,TRBV7-8,CASSRLAGGLSTDTQYF
TRBD1,TRBJ1-6,TRBV4-2,CASSQDIFGRGYNSPLHF
TRBD2,TRBJ2-7,TRBV3-1/TRBV3-2,CASSQVPAGGRYEQYF
.,TRBJ2-2,TRBV6-5,CATREWNTGELFF
.,TRBJ1-1,TRBV28,CASSLRDTNTEAFF
.,TRBJ2-2,TRBV5-4,CASSLGGPSNTGELFF
TRBD2,TRBJ2-2,TRBV5-8,CASSFLSGGTGELFF
.,TRBJ2-3,TRBV11-2,CASRAALGSPQYF
TRBD1,TRBJ2-7,TRBV7-8,CASSQDRALEQYF
TRBD2,TRBJ2-2,TRBV11-1,CASSPGLASGELFF
.,TRBJ2-1,TRBV2,CASSELSGRGSLFF
.,TRBJ2-7,TRBV7-2,CASSFDSYEQYF
TRBD1,TRBJ2-3,TRBV2,CASMEGQGSTDTQYF
TRBD2,TRBJ2-3,TRBV5-1,CASSPKPRTSGTMDTQYF
.,TRBJ1-1,TRBV5-1,CASSPKSGGNTEAFF
.,TRBJ2-5,TRBV5-1,CASHPGHLREETQYF
TRBD1,TRBJ1-1,TRBV10-3,CAISATRRARGLPEAFF
.,TRBJ1-5,TRBV6-1,CASSEVLYNQPQHF
.,TRBJ2-7,TRBV28,CASSWAVSSYEQYF
.,TRBJ1-5,TRBV19,CASSYRRGQPQHF
.,TRBJ2-5,TRBV19,CASSIRQGKETQYF
TRBD1,TRBJ2-7,TRBV5-1,CASRKGSGLDPRGEQYF
TRBD2,TRBJ2-1,TRBV2,CASRPGLAGGNEQFF
.,TRBJ1-2,TRBV18,CASSPLSGKRDGYTF
.,TRBJ1-5,TRBV28,CASRGDTSNQPQHF
TRBD2,TRBJ2-2,TRBV28,CASSLPGTSGNTGELFF
.,TRBJ1-2,TRBV14,CASSQDSLGVVRCAGYTF
.,TRBJ2-5,TRBV4-1,CASSRRGGAFNSPETQYF
TRBD2,TRBJ2-5,TRBV5-1,CASKRDQGGETQYF
.,TRBJ2-7,TRBV5-1,CASSSFLTGEQYF